The text below deals with one T cell receptor beta chain. What it recognizes is unknown. This sample is part of a study of cytomegalovirus exposure and HLA in healthy donors. Findings of the study overall: When presence/absence was analysed, sequencing depth was taken to be roughly uniform across donors. It was reported that TCR beta sequences correctly inferred the HLA-A and HLA-B alleles for most subjects. Because they were indistinguishable, some V segments, including TRBV6-2 and TRBV6-3, were excluded.

This CDR3 is built from 13 residues. The germline V and J ends were trimmed by 9 bases and 0 bases, with 12 bases remaining between them. CDR1 MGHDK and CDR2 SYGVNS come from the germline V gene. The PCR used 60 Vbeta and 13 Jbeta primers. Sequenced by immunoSEQ multiplex PCR; TCRdb stores in-frame clones only, minus some. The data hold approximately 140,000 clones, with roughly three quarters observed a single time. The J gene is TRBJ2-7, the V gene TRBV25-1; D is unclear. The sample was PBMCs. The clonotype comes from a middle-aged woman in good health and CMV-seronegative. In DNA, the CDR3 is TGTGCCAGTGTATCGGTAAACTCCTACGAGCAGTACTTC. Translating gives CASVSVNSYEQYF.